The clone carrying this T cell receptor beta chain turned up a few times. The data derive from a study of blood T cells in healthy people across ages. Then a second PCR, running roughly 7 to 11 cycles, was carried out with a sample-barcoded 5' primer and a J-beta primer mix. TCRdb ran MiXCR on the 5' RACE reads and lists one entry per CDR3 protein. The sample holds hundreds of thousands of distinct CDR3 sequences, roughly three fifths seen once. This TCR came from a man between 40 and 49 years old in good health. The sequenced material came from blood.

The CDR3, as DNA: TGTGCCATCAGTCCGGGACAGCATAGCACAGATACGCAGTATTTT. Protein product: CAISPGQHSTDTQYF. The chain uses TRBV10-3 and TRBJ2-3; 7 positions agree with TRBD1. The CDR3 length is 15 residues. The junction had 5 bases not matched to a gene; V was cut back by 5 bases and J by 0 bases. The germline gives CDR1 ENHRY, CDR2 SYGVKD.